Shown below are 9 T cell receptor beta chains from a single sample sequenced in a study of control samples from healthy donors and cancer patients (dated by TCRdb to 2020 to 2021). Library creation used the immunoSEQ multiplex PCR assay. As stored in TCRdb, this immuneACCESS dataset retains in-frame rearrangements with V and J assigned. A fraction of the clones does not appear; measured against another copy, unresolved V genes explain less than half of the discrepancy, and the remainder lacks a known reason. The table for this sample lists 120,000 to 150,000 clones; around 86% of them were counted only once. The top ten constitute more than 4% of the sample. Sequencing was carried out using blood. These receptors came from a man aged 25-45 years in good health.

The sample holds one count of this clone. This CDR3 is CASSQDSRQARGDDSYEQYF. For the CDR3, the DNA is TGCGCCAGCAGCCAAGATTCCCGTCAGGCCCGGGGCGATGACTCCTACGAGCAGTACTTC. The chain recombines TRBV4-3 with TRBJ2-7, with D perhaps TRBD1 or TRBD2 (5 bases each). V lost 0 bases and J lost 0, with 24 bases in between. The CDR3 totals 20 residues. Germline CDR1 and CDR2: LGHNA and YSLEER.

The chain links TRBV6-1 to TRBJ2-7, with D possibly matching TRBD2 (6 bases). V dropped 1 base and J dropped 6 bases, with 7 bases sitting between them. From germline, CDR1 is MNHNS and CDR2 SASEGT. The CDR3 has 12 residues. CDR3 nucleotide sequence: TGTGCCAGCAGTGAAGACGGGGGCGAGCAGTACTTC. Amino acids: CASSEDGGEQYF.

The V call is TRBV19, the J call TRBJ1-4; the match to TRBD1 covers 7 bases. Germline trimming cut 4 bases from V and 11 bases from J; bases unmatched to any gene: 10. The CDR3 is made up of 14 amino acids. The germline CDR1 and CDR2 sequences are LNHDA and SQIVND (reference sequence). The CDR3 spells CASSTLAQGLKLFF. CDR3 nucleotides: TGTGCCAGTAGTACCCTCGCACAGGGGTTGAAACTGTTTTTT.

The chain uses TRBV7-9 and TRBJ1-1, with 10 positions matching TRBD1. CDR3 size: 14 residues. Per germline, CDR1 SEHNR and CDR2 FQNEAQ (reference sequence). The V and J ends lost 4 bases and 6 bases, in that order; junction bases with no gene match: 5. CDR3 sequence reads: CASSSRQGASEAFF. CDR3 nucleotide sequence: TGTGCCAGCAGCTCTCGACAGGGGGCCTCTGAAGCTTTCTTT.

The CDR3 loop reads CASSSTGNEQYF. The CDR3 bases are TGTGCCAGCAGCTCGACAGGGAACGAGCAGTACTTC. This chain links TRBV2 with TRBJ2-7, with 7 bases identical to TRBD1. This CDR3 comprises 12 residues. The V and J ends lost 6 bases and 5 bases, in that order; junction bases with no gene match: 4. CDR1 and CDR2 from the germline V gene are SNHLY and FYNNEI.

The chain links TRBV19 to TRBJ2-3; D is unresolved. Trimming pared 10 bases from V and 0 bases from J, leaving 17 bases between. This CDR3 has 15 amino acids. Germline assignment: CDR1 LNHDA and CDR2 SQIVND (reference sequence). CDR3 sequence reads: CATAPKRQSTDTQYF. The CDR3 region has the DNA TGTGCCACCGCACCGAAACGCCAGAGCACAGATACGCAGTATTTT. Variable domain in full (rest from reference TRBV19 and TRBJ2-3): DGGITQSPKYLFRKEGQNVTLSCEQNLNHDAMYWYRQDPGQGLRLIYYSQIVNDFQKGDIAEGYSVSREKKESFPLTVTSAQKNPTAFYLCATAPKRQSTDTQYFGPGTRLTVL.

V usage is TRBV5-5 and J usage is TRBJ1-1, with TRBD1 identical over 7 bases. The CDR3 extends over 15 amino acids. Germline CDR1 reads SGHKS; CDR2 reads YYEKEE (reference sequence). V was pared by 4 bases and J by 6 bases, with 12 bases of the junction left unmatched. The CDR3 bases are TGTGCCAGCAGCCCGAACGAACGGCAGGGGGCTGAAGCTTTCTTT. It translates to CASSPNERQGAEAFF.

The chain carries TRBV5-4 and TRBJ2-2; 8 bases map to TRBD1. V gave up 0 bases and J gave up 4 bases; unmatched junction bases: 5. The CDR3 spans 16 residues. Per germline, CDR1 SGHNT and CDR2 YYREEE (reference sequence). In DNA form, the CDR3 reads TGTGCCAGCAGCTTGGGTACCGACAGGGGCACCGGGGAGCTGTTTTTT. Amino acids: CASSLGTDRGTGELFF.

This clone was detected once. The chain links TRBV9 to TRBJ2-1; no clear D. This CDR3 contains 13 residues. Germline V gives CDR1 SGDLS, CDR2 YYNGEE. V was shortened by 3 bases and J by 3 bases, with 7 bases between the two germline ends. The CDR3 spells CASSGGFYNEQFF. The CDR3 coding sequence is TGTGCCAGCAGCGGGGGATTCTACAATGAGCAGTTCTTC.